One sample yielded the 15 T cell receptor beta chains listed below, sequenced in a study of patients and donors after allogeneic stem cell transplantation. TCRdb recomputed calls from the RT-PCR reads with MiXCR, one row per CDR3 protein. Among about a million distinct CDR3 sequences listed, around 17% were seen once. Specimen: blood, either unsorted or a sorted T cell fraction (not recorded which). These receptors were obtained from a human donor who was either an allogeneic HSCT recipient or a stem cell or donor lymphocyte infusion donor (not recorded which). It is not recorded whose cells these are; they may come from a transplant donor.

The rearrangement joins TRBV6-1 to TRBJ2-2; TRBD1 aligns across 9 bases. CDR1 MNHNS and CDR2 SASEGT come from the germline V gene. The CDR3 loop spans 15 amino acids. The V gene end was trimmed by 6 bases and the J gene end by 4 bases; junction bases not matched to a gene: 6. CDR3 loop: CASRSGTGSTGELFF. CDR3 nucleotide sequence: TGTGCCAGCAGGTCCGGGACAGGGAGCACCGGGGAGCTGTTTTTT.

The rearrangement uses TRBV6-2 or TRBV6-3 and TRBJ2-7, with TRBD1 identical over 7 bases. CDR3 length equals 15 residues. V gave up 6 bases and J gave up 4 bases; unmatched junction bases: 12. CDR1 and CDR2 from the germline V gene are MNHEY and SVGEGT. The CDR3 DNA is TGTGCCAGCAGCCGCTACAGGGGTGTGCGGTACGAGCAGTACTTC. Translating it yields CASSRYRGVRYEQYF.

V usage is TRBV2 and J usage is TRBJ2-4; D unclear. This CDR3 region has 14 residues. The germline CDR1 and CDR2 sequences are SNHLY and FYNNEI. The V gene lost 3 bases and the J gene lost 3 bases, with 9 bases spanning the gap. CDR3 loop: CASSDRKGKNIQYF. The CDR3 DNA reads as TGTGCCAGCAGTGATCGGAAGGGCAAAAACATTCAGTACTTC.

V is TRBV11-2 and J is TRBJ2-3, with D unresolved. The V gene's germline CDR1 is SGHAT and CDR2 FQNNGV. Trimming left V 1 base short and J 8 bases short, with 10 bases between. This CDR3 comprises 13 residues. CDR3 sequence (DNA): TGTGCCAGCAGCTTAGGTGGGCCAGGTACGCAGTATTTT. This sequence encodes CASSLGGPGTQYF. The complete variable domain, with remaining parts taken from reference TRBV11-2 and TRBJ2-3, reads EAGVAQSPRYKIIEKRQSVAFWCNPISGHATLYWYQQILGQGPKLLIQFQNNGVVDDSQLPKDRFSAERLKGVDSTLKIQPAKLEDSAVYLCASSLGGPGTQYFGPGTRLTVL.

The chain has TRBV15 and TRBJ1-1; D ambiguous. V dropped 8 bases and J dropped 1 base, with 14 bases sitting between them. In germline, CDR1 is LNHNV, CDR2 YYDKDF (reference sequence). This CDR3 has 14 amino acids. This chain's CDR3 is CATGGHKGNTEAFF. In DNA form, the CDR3 reads TGTGCCACCGGAGGCCACAAAGGGAACACTGAAGCTTTCTTT.

This clonotype was detected only a few times. The chain couples TRBV7-8 to TRBJ1-2, with a possible D match to TRBD1 (5 bases). Deletions cut 2 bases from V and 7 bases from J, with 14 bases between. The CDR3 is 14 amino acids. Per the germline V gene, CDR1 is SGHVS and CDR2 is FQNEAQ. The CDR3 here is CASSLRSRTSGYTF. The CDR3 region has the DNA TGTGCCAGCAGCTTACGATCCAGGACATCTGGCTACACCTTC.

The table lists this clonotype with many counts. The chain uses TRBV12-3 or TRBV12-4 and TRBJ2-3, with 7 bases fitting TRBD2. Unmatched junction bases numbered 5, after V lost 1 base and J lost 4 bases. The CDR3 is 15 amino acids. DNA of the CDR3: TGTGCCAGCAGTTTAGGGCAGGGAGGGTCAGATACGCAGTATTTT. Protein product: CASSLGQGGSDTQYF.

This clonotype was found a few times. The CDR3 here is CASSQGQGTETQYF. The CDR3 DNA reads as TGTGCCAGCAGTCAGGGACAGGGGACGGAGACCCAGTACTTC. The chain has TRBV12-3 or TRBV12-4 and TRBJ2-5, with 10 bases lining up with TRBD1. The CDR3 has 14 amino acids. V shed 5 bases and J 5 bases; nucleotides not matched to a gene: 5.

In this sample, this clonotype turned up a few times. The rearrangement uses TRBV12-3 or TRBV12-4 and TRBJ2-5, with no clear D. The CDR3 totals 14 residues. Deletions cut 7 bases from V and 2 bases from J, with 14 bases between. The CDR3 region is CASKNSVWQETQYF. The CDR3 coding sequence is TGTGCCAGCAAAAACAGCGTGTGGCAAGAGACCCAGTACTTC.

This clonotype has only a few counts. J is TRBJ2-3 and V is TRBV6-1; D remains ambiguous. CDR1 and CDR2 from the germline V gene are MNHNS and SASEGT. V gave up 2 bases and J gave up 4 bases, with 13 bases separating them. The CDR3 loop spans 15 amino acids. The CDR3 DNA reads TGTGCCAGCAGTGAATTGTGGCTACCTGCAGATACGCAGTATTTT. Its protein product is CASSELWLPADTQYF.

The CDR3 DNA is TGTGCCAGCAGTGAAGGGACAGGTTTACGTTCCTACGAGCAGTACTTC. Its translation is CASSEGTGLRSYEQYF. The chain joins TRBV6-1 to TRBJ2-7; TRBD1 agrees at 7 bases. CDR3 length: 16 amino acids. Germline values: CDR1 MNHNS, CDR2 SASEGT. The J segment lost 1 base and the V segment lost 1 base, leaving 7 bases of the junction unmatched.

This clonotype was observed a handful of times. The J gene is TRBJ2-1, the V gene TRBV14; D is possibly TRBD2 (5 bases). Trimming removed 4 bases from V and 2 bases from J, with 12 bases in between. From germline, CDR1 is SGHDN and CDR2 FVKESK. The CDR3 contains 15 residues. The CDR3 spells CASSLDYQAYNEQFF. Here the CDR3 DNA reads TGTGCCAGCAGCCTCGACTACCAGGCCTACAATGAGCAGTTCTTC.

This rearrangement joins TRBV25-1 to TRBJ2-3, with D possibly being TRBD1 (6 bases). Germline CDR1 reads MGHDK; CDR2 reads SYGVNS. The CDR3 extends over 17 amino acids. Trimming removed 2 bases from V and 2 bases from J, with 17 bases in between. In nucleotides, the CDR3 is TGTGCCAGCAGTGAAGATCGTCAGGGGATACCCACAGATACGCAGTATTTT. It codes for CASSEDRQGIPTDTQYF.

V and J are TRBV20-1 and TRBJ1-5, with D hard to call. Trimming left V 0 bases short and J 6 bases short, with 15 bases between. The CDR3 spans 15 residues. Germline V gives CDR1 DFQATT, CDR2 SNEGSKA (reference sequence). CDR3 sequence reads: CSARDRKGNSQPQHF. Written as DNA, the CDR3 is TGCAGTGCTAGAGATAGGAAGGGAAACTCTCAGCCCCAGCATTTT.

In its sample, this clonotype was seen a few times. This chain uses TRBV6-5 with TRBJ1-6; D is unresolved. This CDR3 contains 17 residues. Germline CDR1 is MNHEY and CDR2 is SVGAGI. V lost 0 bases and J lost 0, with 9 bases in between. CDR3 nucleotides: TGTGCCAGCAGTTACTCGACGGGCAGCTCCTATAATTCACCCCTCCACTTT. Protein product: CASSYSTGSSYNSPLHF.